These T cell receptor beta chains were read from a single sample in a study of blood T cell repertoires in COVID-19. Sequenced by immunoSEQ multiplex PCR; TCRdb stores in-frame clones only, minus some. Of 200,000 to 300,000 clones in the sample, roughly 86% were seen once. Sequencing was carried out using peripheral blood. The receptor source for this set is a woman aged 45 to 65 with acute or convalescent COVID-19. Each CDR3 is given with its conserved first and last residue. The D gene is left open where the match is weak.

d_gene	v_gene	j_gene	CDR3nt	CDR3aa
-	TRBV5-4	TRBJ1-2	TGTGCCAGCAGCTTCTCTTCCGGAGGCTATGGCTACACCTTC	CASSFSSGGYGYTF
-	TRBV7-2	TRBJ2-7	TGTGCCAGCAGCTTAGCACAGGGAATCGACGAGCAGTACTTC	CASSLAQGIDEQYF
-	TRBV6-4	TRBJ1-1	TGTGCCAGCAGTGTCGAACAGGGTACTGAAGCTTTCTTT	CASSVEQGTEAFF
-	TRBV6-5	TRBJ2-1	TGTGCCACCACCAGGCCCGAAGGCACGGAGCAGTTCTTC	CATTRPEGTEQFF
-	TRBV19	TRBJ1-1	TGTGCCAGTAGTATTTCGGTAAACACTGAAGCTTTCTTT	CASSISVNTEAFF
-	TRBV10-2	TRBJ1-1	TGCGCCAGCAGTGAAGGCCTCCGGAGGACTGAAGCTTTCTTT	CASSEGLRRTEAFF
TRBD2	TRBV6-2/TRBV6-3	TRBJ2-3	TGTGCCAGCAGCCGACTAGCGGATGCAGATACGCAGTATTTT	CASSRLADADTQYF
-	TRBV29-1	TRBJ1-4	TGCAGCGTTATGGGGGCATCTAATGAAAAACTGTTTTTT	CSVMGASNEKLFF
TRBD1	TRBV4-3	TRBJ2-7	TGCGCCAGCAGCCAGGCGGACAGGGGTTTCTACGAGCAGTACTTC	CASSQADRGFYEQYF
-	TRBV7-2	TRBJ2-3	TGTGCCAGCAGCTATTCCCACTCGATCACAGATACGCAGTATTTT	CASSYSHSITDTQYF
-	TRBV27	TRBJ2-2	TGTGCCAGCAGACCCCACGGAGCGAACACCGGGGAGCTGTTTTTT	CASRPHGANTGELFF